The entry below describes one T cell receptor beta chain. The antigen is unknown. This entry comes from a study of Tregs in tolerant kidney transplant recipients. Study at large: Related graft donors supplied nonmyeloablative bone marrow transplants, and mixed chimerism was transient.

Germline V gene lookup returns CDR1 MNHEY and CDR2 SMNVEV (reference sequence). The CDR3 totals 14 residues. Unmatched junction bases numbered 7, after V lost 4 bases and J lost 9 bases. Assay: immunoSEQ multiplex PCR; the TCRdb copy retains only in-frame clones and omits some. Here the sample spans about 78,000 clones, around 93% being singletons. Study-wide points: Antigen-driven expansion was suggested because donor-specific Tregs expanded more than all Tregs in tolerant patients. No direct test of biological reproducibility was done here. For some patients, primers changed over time, blocking nucleotide-level comparison.

The source of this sequence is a human donor who received a combined kidney and bone marrow transplant. The chain joins TRBV27 to TRBJ2-1, with 9 bases fitting TRBD2. Sequencing used Tregs from blood, obtained before the transplant. The CDR3, as DNA: TGTGCCAGCAGTTCCCTAGCGGGATTAACTGAGCAGTTCTTC. Translating gives CASSSLAGLTEQFF.